The 26 T cell receptor beta chains below all came from one sample that was sequenced in a study of T-cell reconstitution after alpha-beta-depleted transplantation in children. Researchers prepared the TCRbeta library using unique molecular identifiers, the study reports. MiXCR was run by TCRdb on the PCR reads, yielding one entry per CDR3 protein. The data show approximately 400,000 distinct CDR3 sequences, roughly 10% seen once. Sequencing used PBMCs from the stem cell graft donor, obtained from the stem cell graft. The receptors stem from a human donor who donated a stem cell graft to a child with acute myeloid leukemia.

This clonotype was seen only a few times. The rearrangement joins TRBV11-2 to TRBJ2-1; D possibly matches TRBD1 or TRBD2 (5 bases each). The CDR3 covers 13 residues. V lost 2 bases to trimming and J lost 9 bases, with 11 bases between them. Germline V gives CDR1 SGHAT, CDR2 FQNNGV. The CDR3 sequence: CASSLIPGSEQFF. CDR3 sequence (DNA): TGTGCCAGCAGCTTAATTCCAGGGAGTGAGCAGTTCTTC.

The chain couples TRBV12-3 or TRBV12-4 to TRBJ1-1, with 7 bases that match TRBD1. The CDR3 runs to 12 residues. With V trimmed by 5 bases and J by 6 bases, 3 bases remained unmatched. The CDR3 spells CASSEQGSEAFF. CDR3 nucleotide sequence: TGTGCCAGCAGTGAACAGGGGTCTGAAGCTTTCTTT.

This clonotype was counted many times. V and J are TRBV20-1 and TRBJ1-5; no reliable D call. The CDR3 runs 14 residues. The germline gives CDR1 DFQATT, CDR2 SNEGSKA (reference sequence). Trimming pared 1 base from V and 2 bases from J, leaving 9 bases between. The DNA for the CDR3 is TGCAGTGCTAGAGGGAGGGTAGGCAATCAGCCCCAGCATTTT. Encoded protein: CSARGRVGNQPQHF.

This chain connects TRBV4-2 to TRBJ1-4; 7 nucleotides match TRBD1. Germline V gene sequence: CDR1 LGHNA, CDR2 YNFKEQ. The ends lost 1 base at V and 4 bases at J; junction bases unmatched: 3. This CDR3 spans 15 amino acids. For the CDR3, the DNA is TGTGCCAGCAGCCAAGTCGGACAGGATAATGAAAAACTGTTTTTT. Protein sequence: CASSQVGQDNEKLFF.

This clonotype was recorded at least ten times. This rearrangement joins TRBV6-2 or TRBV6-3 to TRBJ2-7, with 8 bases that match TRBD2. The germline V gene encodes CDR1 MNHEY and CDR2 SVGEGT. The CDR3 is made up of 14 amino acids. Trimming took 4 bases from V and 1 from J; bases not matched to a gene: 3. CDR3 loop: CASSSSGRSYEQYF. The CDR3 DNA sequence: TGTGCCAGCAGTTCGAGCGGGAGATCCTACGAGCAGTACTTC.

This clonotype was seen more than once but under ten times. This chain links TRBV20-1 with TRBJ2-1, with 12 bases fitting TRBD2. The CDR3 consists of 20 residues. Germline loops: CDR1 DFQATT, CDR2 SNEGSKA (reference sequence). V lost 0 bases and J lost 1; bases outside the gene matches: 13. CDR3 sequence (DNA): TGCAGTGCTAGAGATAACAATCTAGCGGGAGGGCCAGGTTCCTACAATGAGCAGTTCTTC. Encoded protein: CSARDNNLAGGPGSYNEQFF.

This clonotype was observed a handful of times. The rearrangement uses TRBV29-1 and TRBJ2-7, with 14 positions matching TRBD2. The V gene end was trimmed by 6 bases and the J gene end by 3 bases; junction bases not matched to a gene: 4. The CDR3 runs to 14 residues. The V gene's germline CDR1 is SQVTM and CDR2 ANQGSEA. In DNA, the CDR3 is TGCAGCGTGGGACTAGCGGGAGTTAGCTACGAGCAGTACTTC. Residues: CSVGLAGVSYEQYF.

At least ten counts were recorded for this clonotype. The rearrangement joins TRBV20-1 to TRBJ2-5; D is unresolved. Trimming removed 6 bases from V and 5 bases from J, with 16 bases in between. The CDR3 consists of 13 residues. The germline V gene encodes CDR1 DFQATT and CDR2 SNEGSKA (reference sequence). The CDR3 bases are TGCAGTGCCCTCAGGTGGAGTTGGGAGACCCAGTACTTC. This gives the protein CSALRWSWETQYF.

This clonotype has only a few counts. The gene calls are TRBV5-1 and TRBJ2-5; TRBD2 might be the D (5 bases). This CDR3 contains 14 residues. The V and J ends lost 2 bases and 0 bases respectively, with 8 bases between them. CDR1 SGHRS and CDR2 YFSETQ come from the germline V gene. DNA of the CDR3: TGCGCCAGCAGCTTTAGCGCGTACCAAGAGACCCAGTACTTC. It codes for CASSFSAYQETQYF. The full variable domain, rest sourced from reference TRBV5-1 and TRBJ2-5, is KAGVTQTPRYLIKTRGQQVTLSCSPISGHRSVSWYQQTPGQGLQFLFEYFSETQRNKGNFPGRFSGRQFSNSRSEMNVSTLELGDSALYLCASSFSAYQETQYFGPGTRLLVL.

V usage is TRBV5-5 and J usage is TRBJ2-5, with a possible D match to TRBD2 (5 bases). Trimming shortened V by 1 base and J by 5 bases, and 15 bases separated the two germline ends. The germline V gene has CDR1 SGHKS and CDR2 YYEKEE (reference sequence). The CDR3 length is 15 residues. The CDR3 DNA reads as TGTGCCAGCAGCTTGTCAGCGGACCTGGGGGAGACCCAGTACTTC. Translating gives CASSLSADLGETQYF.

This clonotype was picked up a small number of times. The genes are TRBV7-2 and TRBJ2-3; D remains ambiguous. V was cut by 4 bases and J by 12 bases, with 14 bases left in between. Germline CDR1 reads SGHTA; CDR2 reads FQGNSA. The CDR3 extends over 12 amino acids. As DNA, the CDR3 is TGTGCCAGCAGCTACCCTGGCGGAAATCAGTATTTT. It encodes CASSYPGGNQYF.

The V and J genes are TRBV6-5 and TRBJ1-4, with D perhaps TRBD1 (6 bases). V was trimmed by 2 bases and J by 8 bases, leaving 12 bases between them. The CDR3 has 14 residues. In germline, CDR1 is MNHEY, CDR2 SVGAGI. In DNA form, the CDR3 reads TGTGCCAGCAGTTACGGTGGAGGGGGGGAAAAACTGTTTTTT. As protein: CASSYGGGGEKLFF.

This clonotype was seen ten or more times. The chain has TRBV5-1 and TRBJ2-5; D gene ambiguous. Germline CDR1 and CDR2: SGHRS and YFSETQ. Trimming pared 2 bases from V and 3 bases from J, leaving 11 bases between. There are 14 residues in the CDR3. The CDR3 is CASSFVGLEETQYF. CDR3 in DNA: TGCGCCAGCAGCTTTGTAGGGCTCGAAGAGACCCAGTACTTC.

The chain uses TRBV25-1 and TRBJ1-2; 10 bases line up with TRBD1. The V gene end was trimmed by 8 bases and the J gene end by 8 bases; junction bases not matched to a gene: 8. Germline V gene data show CDR1 as MGHDK and CDR2 as SYGVNS. This CDR3 region has 13 residues. DNA for the CDR3: TGTGCCAGCTGGGGACAGGGGTTGGGAGGCTACACCTTC. Its translation is CASWGQGLGGYTF.

This clonotype was seen ten or more times. Its ends do not fully match the called genes, so a read error is possible. The chain uses TRBV29-1 and TRBJ1-4, with 7 bases identical to TRBD1. The CDR3 loop spans 12 amino acids. Germline loops: CDR1 SQVTM, CDR2 ANQGSEA. In DNA, the CDR3 is TGCAGCGTAAGACAGGGAAATGAAAAGCTGTTTTTT. Translating it yields CSVRQGNEKLFF. Full variable domain (outside the CDR3, taken from reference TRBV29-1 and TRBJ1-4): SAVISQKPSRDICQRGTSLTIQCQVDSQVTMMFWYRQQPGQSLTLIATANQGSEATYESGFVIDKFPISRPNLTFSTLTVSNMSPEDSSIYLCSVRQGNEKLFFGSGTQLSVL.

Note on this clonotype: A much larger clone differs by one base, so this may be a read error. The chain employs TRBV20-1 and TRBJ2-3; 7 bases align to TRBD2. The V and J ends lost 3 bases and 0 bases, in that order; junction bases with no gene match: 3. The germline gives CDR1 DFQATT, CDR2 SNEGSKA (reference sequence). The CDR3 runs 14 residues. The CDR3 sequence is CSARVGGSTDTQYF. CDR3 nucleotide sequence: TGCAGTGCTAGGGTGGGAGGGAGCACAGATACGCAGTATTTT.

V usage is TRBV9 and J usage is TRBJ2-2, with TRBD1 identical over 9 bases. This CDR3 has 17 residues. J gave up 3 bases and V 5 bases, and 11 bases lay outside the gene matches. Germline V gives CDR1 SGDLS, CDR2 YYNGEE. CDR3 sequence reads: CASRPGQGSPYTGELFF. The CDR3 DNA reads TGTGCCAGCAGACCGGGACAGGGCTCACCCTACACCGGGGAGCTGTTTTTT.

This clonotype was counted a few times. The J gene is TRBJ1-6, the V gene TRBV4-1, with a possible D match to TRBD1 (5 bases). The CDR3 loop spans 15 amino acids. Germline V gene sequence: CDR1 MGHRA, CDR2 YSYEKL. The V gene lost 1 base and the J gene lost 9 bases, with 13 bases spanning the gap. CDR3 coding DNA: TGCGCCAGCAGCCAAGCGGGGCAGGGCCTTTCACCCCTCCACTTT. Protein: CASSQAGQGLSPLHF.

The chain combines TRBV5-1 with TRBJ2-1; 7 bases match TRBD2. Trimming at V came to 2 bases and at J to 8 bases, leaving 7 bases not matched to a gene. The germline CDR1 and CDR2 sequences are SGHRS and YFSETQ. The CDR3 is made up of 14 amino acids. CDR3 nucleotide sequence: TGCGCCAGCAGCTTCCGGCGGGAGAGTGATGAGCAGTTCTTC. Translating gives CASSFRRESDEQFF.

About this clonotype: This may arise from a read error, as a much more abundant clone is one base away. The chain joins TRBV9 to TRBJ2-3; maybe TRBD2 (6 bases). The CDR3 runs 16 residues. The germline gives CDR1 SGDLS, CDR2 YYNGEE. The V end was cut by 0 bases, the J end by 3 bases, with 14 bases between. The CDR3 region has the DNA TGTGCCAGCAGCGTAGAGATTGGGGGGTTTACAGATACGCAGTATTTT. Translated: CASSVEIGGFTDTQYF.

About this clonotype itself: This may be a read error, as it is one base from a much larger clone. The V gene is TRBV10-3, the J gene TRBJ2-7, with D uncertain. The V end lost 3 bases, the J end lost 1 base, and 4 bases lay between the germline ends. The CDR3 extends over 12 amino acids. Germline loops: CDR1 ENHRY, CDR2 SYGVKD. CDR3 sequence reads: CAISEGSYEQYF. As DNA, the CDR3 is TGTGCCATCAGTGAAGGGTCCTACGAGCAGTACTTC.

This clonotype was picked up a small number of times. The rearrangement uses TRBV5-1 and TRBJ2-1, with TRBD2 matching 8 bases. V trimming: 4 bases; J trimming: 1 base; junction bases outside the gene matches: 4. CDR3 size: 15 residues. Germline-derived CDR1 and CDR2 are SGHRS and YFSETQ. Here the CDR3 reads CASSRIAGSYNEQFF. The CDR3 DNA sequence: TGCGCCAGCAGCAGGATAGCGGGGTCCTACAATGAGCAGTTCTTC.

The rearrangement joins TRBV11-2 to TRBJ2-5, with 7 bases identical to TRBD1. Looked up from germline, CDR1 is SGHAT and CDR2 is FQNNGV. The V gene end was trimmed by 4 bases and the J gene end by 2 bases; junction bases not matched to a gene: 19. The CDR3 covers 19 residues. Here the CDR3 DNA reads TGTGCCAGCAGCTCGAAACCGACGGGACAGTCCCTTGGGCAAGAGACCCAGTACTTC. As protein: CASSSKPTGQSLGQETQYF.

This clonotype was counted a few times. The chain has TRBV6-1 and TRBJ2-1; 10 bases align to TRBD2. Trimming cost V 5 bases and J 6 bases; bases outside gene matches: 7. Per germline, CDR1 MNHNS and CDR2 SASEGT. This CDR3 contains 15 residues. CDR3 residues: CASSPAGGLGNEQFF. The CDR3 DNA reads as TGTGCCAGCAGTCCAGCGGGAGGGCTCGGCAATGAGCAGTTCTTC.

J is TRBJ2-3 and V is TRBV30, with unresolved D. CDR1 is GTSNPN and CDR2 is SVGIG in the germline V gene (reference sequence). The CDR3 loop spans 10 amino acids. Trimming removed 7 bases from V and 6 bases from J, with 8 bases in between. CDR3 protein: CASSWDTQYF. For the CDR3, the DNA is TGTGCCTCAAGCTGGGATACGCAGTATTTT.

V and J are TRBV9 and TRBJ1-1; no clear D. Deletions cut 1 base from V and 0 bases from J, with 7 bases between. Germline assignment: CDR1 SGDLS and CDR2 YYNGEE. The CDR3 runs to 14 residues. CDR3: CASSVLLMNTEAFF. The CDR3 DNA reads as TGTGCCAGCAGCGTACTTCTAATGAACACTGAAGCTTTCTTT.